The next 18 T cell receptor beta chains were all read from a single sample in a study of blood T cell repertoires in COVID-19. Clones were read by immunoSEQ multiplex PCR, and TCRdb kept only the in-frame ones, dropping some. The sample lists 70,000 or so clones, 85% to 90% occurring once. Material for sequencing was peripheral blood. These receptors came from a man in his 70s with active or convalescent COVID-19.

This chain uses TRBV11-3 with TRBJ1-2; 10 nucleotides line up with TRBD1. CDR1 and CDR2 (germline): SGHNT, YENEEA. With V trimmed by 7 bases and J by 4 bases, 6 bases remained unmatched. The CDR3 has 14 residues. The CDR3 bases are TGTGCCAGCATCCTCTGGGACAGGGGCTATGGCTACACCTTC. It yields the protein CASILWDRGYGYTF.

CDR3 nucleotide sequence: TGTGCCAGTAGTAGCGACTTACAAGAGACCCAGTACTTC. Translated, it gives CASSSDLQETQYF. This chain connects TRBV19 to TRBJ2-5; D remains ambiguous. Per the germline V gene, CDR1 is LNHDA and CDR2 is SQIVND (reference sequence). The CDR3 is 13 residues long. The V end was cut by 4 bases, the J end by 2 bases, with 8 bases between.

The chain links TRBV29-1 to TRBJ1-2, with TRBD1 matching 9 bases. Germline V gives CDR1 SQVTM, CDR2 ANQGSEA. The J segment lost 8 bases and the V segment lost 6 bases, leaving 13 bases of the junction unmatched. This CDR3 comprises 14 residues. The CDR3 protein is CSVTGTGIYGGYTF. CDR3 DNA sequence: TGCAGCGTGACCGGGACAGGGATCTATGGAGGCTACACCTTC.

V and J are TRBV5-1 and TRBJ2-1; 7 bases match TRBD2. Trimming at V came to 6 bases and at J to 4 bases, leaving 16 bases not matched to a gene. Germline CDR1 SGHRS, CDR2 YFSETQ. The CDR3 spans 17 residues. The DNA of the CDR3 is TGCGCCAGCACCCTGTCAATCGCTAGCGGCCCTTACAATGAGCAGTTCTTC. Translated: CASTLSIASGPYNEQFF. The full variable domain, rest sourced from reference TRBV5-1 and TRBJ2-1, is KAGVTQTPRYLIKTRGQQVTLSCSPISGHRSVSWYQQTPGQGLQFLFEYFSETQRNKGNFPGRFSGRQFSNSRSEMNVSTLELGDSALYLCASTLSIASGPYNEQFFGPGTRLTVL.

This chain connects TRBV5-5 to TRBJ1-6, with D unclear. Trimming removed 1 base from V and 9 bases from J, with 14 bases in between. Germline V gene sequence: CDR1 SGHKS, CDR2 YYEKEE (reference sequence). The CDR3 is made up of 15 amino acids. The CDR3: CASSLFGNSGSPLHF. CDR3 coding DNA: TGTGCCAGCAGCTTGTTCGGGAATAGCGGTTCACCCCTCCACTTT.

The chain couples TRBV27 to TRBJ1-1; no definite D call. V lost 8 bases, J lost 1 base, and 11 bases lay in between. Germline CDR1 reads MNHEY; CDR2 reads SMNVEV (reference sequence). This CDR3 contains 13 residues. CDR3 sequence reads: CASQFQENTEAFF. DNA of the CDR3: TGTGCCAGCCAATTTCAGGAGAACACTGAAGCTTTCTTT.

The V gene is TRBV24-1, the J gene TRBJ2-7, with D perhaps matching TRBD1 (6 bases). The V end was cut by 9 bases, the J end by 2 bases, with 16 bases between. The CDR3 runs to 14 residues. Germline V gene data show CDR1 as KGHDR and CDR2 as SFDVKD. The CDR3 protein is CATGSRDTPYEQYF. The CDR3 DNA reads as TGTGCCACCGGAAGTCGGGACACCCCCTACGAGCAGTACTTC.

The gene calls are TRBV18 and TRBJ2-7, with a tentative D call TRBD1 (6 bases). Deletions cut 2 bases from V and 4 bases from J, with 27 bases between. Germline V gives CDR1 KGHSH, CDR2 LQKENI. This CDR3 is built from 19 residues. The CDR3 sequence is CASSPRQVISSRAAYEQYF. The CDR3 DNA reads TGTGCCAGCTCACCAAGACAGGTGATCTCCTCGCGAGCCGCATACGAGCAGTACTTC.

The V gene is TRBV24-1, the J gene TRBJ2-1; D remains unclear. V was cut by 3 bases and J by 1 base, with 12 bases left in between. CDR1 and CDR2 (germline): KGHDR, SFDVKD. The CDR3 has 16 residues. CDR3 region: CATSDNRSLSYNEQFF. The CDR3 DNA sequence: TGTGCCACCAGTGATAACAGAAGCTTATCCTACAATGAGCAGTTCTTC.

The chain uses TRBV2 and TRBJ1-1, with 10 nucleotides matching TRBD1. J gave up 5 bases and V 5 bases, and 5 bases lay outside the gene matches. Germline loops: CDR1 SNHLY, CDR2 FYNNEI. There are 14 residues in the CDR3. The DNA for the CDR3 is TGTGCCAGCAGTCTATGGACAGGGGGTACTGAAGCTTTCTTT. Amino acids: CASSLWTGGTEAFF.

The chain carries TRBV24-1 and TRBJ2-3; the D gene is possibly TRBD2 (5 bases). The CDR3 contains 14 residues. The ends were cut back, 4 bases at V and 6 bases at J, with 13 bases in the middle. Germline CDR1 and CDR2: KGHDR and SFDVKD. CDR3: CATSDRSRTDTQYF. In DNA, the CDR3 is TGTGCCACCAGTGACAGGAGCCGGACTGATACGCAGTATTTT.

The J gene is TRBJ1-1, the V gene TRBV19; D is undetermined. V lost 3 bases to trimming and J lost 1 base, with 6 bases between them. CDR1 is LNHDA and CDR2 is SQIVND in the germline V gene (reference sequence). The CDR3 spans 13 residues. The CDR3 DNA sequence: TGTGCCAGTAGTATCCTCAGGAACACTGAAGCTTTCTTT. As protein: CASSILRNTEAFF.

The chain combines TRBV18 with TRBJ2-4; possibly TRBD1 for D (5 bases). Trimming cost V 0 bases and J 9 bases, with 9 bases left between them. CDR1 is KGHSH, CDR2 LQKENI, per germline. The CDR3 extends over 13 amino acids. As DNA, the CDR3 is TGTGCCAGCTCACCACCGGCAGGGCGCATTCAGTACTTC. Translated: CASSPPAGRIQYF.

The rearrangement links TRBV7-9 to TRBJ1-1, with D possibly matching TRBD1 (6 bases). Germline V gene lookup returns CDR1 SEHNR and CDR2 FQNEAQ (reference sequence). This CDR3 spans 13 amino acids. V lost 8 bases and J 8 bases, leaving 18 bases between the germline ends. The CDR3 loop is CASDRGGRGEAFF. CDR3 nucleotide sequence: TGTGCCAGCGATAGAGGGGGAAGGGGCGAAGCTTTCTTT. The whole variable domain, filled in from reference TRBV7-9 and TRBJ1-1, reads DTGVSQNPRHKITKRGQNVTFRCDPISEHNRLYWYRQTLGQGPEFLTYFQNEAQLEKSRLLSDRFSAERPKGSFSTLEIQRTEQGDSAMYLCASDRGGRGEAFFGQGTRLTVV.

The chain is built from TRBV5-6 and TRBJ1-1; D unclear. V lost 0 bases and J lost 5, with 5 bases in between. Germline CDR1 is SGHDT and CDR2 is YYEEEE. This CDR3 comprises 12 residues. The CDR3 nucleotides read TGTGCCAGCAGCTTGGCGAGGACTGAAGCTTTCTTT. It codes for CASSLARTEAFF.

This chain connects TRBV18 to TRBJ2-5; tentative D call: TRBD2 (5 bases). The germline gives CDR1 KGHSH, CDR2 LQKENI. CDR3 length: 13 amino acids. V was trimmed by 3 bases and J by 1 base, leaving 6 bases between them. The CDR3 sequence: CASSPEAQETQYF. CDR3 nucleotide sequence: TGTGCCAGCTCACCGGAGGCCCAAGAGACCCAGTACTTC.

V and J are TRBV5-8 and TRBJ2-1, with 7 bases lining up with TRBD2. Germline loops: CDR1 SGHTS, CDR2 YDEGEE. V trimming: 2 bases; J trimming: 5 bases; junction bases outside the gene matches: 7. CDR3 length: 15 amino acids. CDR3 in amino acids: CASSFLGLVDNEQFF. For the CDR3, the DNA is TGTGCCAGCAGCTTCCTCGGACTAGTTGACAATGAGCAGTTCTTC.

The CDR3 here is CASSLLIAGGARDTGELFF. The CDR3 DNA reads as TGTGCCAGCAGTTTACTCATAGCGGGAGGGGCCCGAGACACCGGGGAGCTGTTTTTT. The gene calls are TRBV28 and TRBJ2-2; 11 bases are a match to TRBD2. Germline V lookup: CDR1 MDHEN, CDR2 SYDVKM. The CDR3 is 19 amino acids. With 2 bases clipped from V and 3 bases from J, the junction kept 11 bases outside the gene matches.